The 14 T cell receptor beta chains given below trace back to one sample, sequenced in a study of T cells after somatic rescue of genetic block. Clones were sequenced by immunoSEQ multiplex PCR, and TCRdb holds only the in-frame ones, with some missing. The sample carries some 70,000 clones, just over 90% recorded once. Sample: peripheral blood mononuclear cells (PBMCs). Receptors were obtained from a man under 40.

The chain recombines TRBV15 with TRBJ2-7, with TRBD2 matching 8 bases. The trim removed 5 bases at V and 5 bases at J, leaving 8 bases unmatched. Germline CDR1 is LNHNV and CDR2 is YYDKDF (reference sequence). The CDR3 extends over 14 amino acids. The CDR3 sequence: CATSWSGGGNEQYF. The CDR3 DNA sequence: TGTGCCACCAGCTGGAGCGGGGGAGGCAACGAGCAGTACTTC.

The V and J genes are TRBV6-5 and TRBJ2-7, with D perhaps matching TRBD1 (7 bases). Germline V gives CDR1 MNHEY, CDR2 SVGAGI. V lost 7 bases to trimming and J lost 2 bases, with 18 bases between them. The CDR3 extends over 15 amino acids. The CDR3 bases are TGTGCCAGCAACGATCTGACAGGGACTCCCTACGAGCAGTACTTC. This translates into CASNDLTGTPYEQYF.

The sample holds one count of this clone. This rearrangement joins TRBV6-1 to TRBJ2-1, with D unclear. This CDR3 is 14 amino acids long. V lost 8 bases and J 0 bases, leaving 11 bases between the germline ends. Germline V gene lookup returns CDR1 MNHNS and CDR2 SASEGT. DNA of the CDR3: TGTGCCAGCGTCCGGTTGGTCTCCTACAATGAGCAGTTCTTC. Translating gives CASVRLVSYNEQFF.

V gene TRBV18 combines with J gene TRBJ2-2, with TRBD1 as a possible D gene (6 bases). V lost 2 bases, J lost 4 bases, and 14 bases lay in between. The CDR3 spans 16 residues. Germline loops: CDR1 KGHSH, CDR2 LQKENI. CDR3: CASSPGQYGITGELFF. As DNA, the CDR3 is TGTGCCAGCTCACCAGGACAGTACGGAATCACCGGGGAGCTGTTTTTT.

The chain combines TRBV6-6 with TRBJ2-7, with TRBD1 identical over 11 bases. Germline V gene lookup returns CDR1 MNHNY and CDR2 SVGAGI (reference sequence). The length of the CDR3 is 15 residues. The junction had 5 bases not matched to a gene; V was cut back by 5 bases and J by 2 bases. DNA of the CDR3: TGTGCCAGCAGTCCCAGGACAGGGGGCGCCTACGAGCAGTACTTC. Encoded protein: CASSPRTGGAYEQYF.

DNA for the CDR3: TGTGCCAGCAGCGGACAGGGCTTGAACACTGAAGCTTTCTTT. Amino acid sequence: CASSGQGLNTEAFF. The chain links TRBV7-9 to TRBJ1-1, with 8 bases that match TRBD1. The V gene's germline CDR1 is SEHNR and CDR2 FQNEAQ (reference sequence). The CDR3 length is 14 residues. Trimming took 5 bases from V and 0 from J; bases not matched to a gene: 2.

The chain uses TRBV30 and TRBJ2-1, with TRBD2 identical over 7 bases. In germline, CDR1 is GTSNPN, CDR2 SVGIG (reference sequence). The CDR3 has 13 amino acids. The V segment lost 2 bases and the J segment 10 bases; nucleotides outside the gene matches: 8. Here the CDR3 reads CAWSPLVSGEQFF. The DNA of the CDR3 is TGTGCCTGGAGTCCCCTAGTTAGCGGGGAGCAGTTCTTC.

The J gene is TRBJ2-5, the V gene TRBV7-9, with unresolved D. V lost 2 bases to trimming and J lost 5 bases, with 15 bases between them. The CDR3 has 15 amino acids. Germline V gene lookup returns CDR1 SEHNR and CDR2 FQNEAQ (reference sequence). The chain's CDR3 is CASSLSYQLVETQYF. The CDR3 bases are TGTGCCAGCAGCTTAAGTTATCAGTTGGTGGAGACCCAGTACTTC.

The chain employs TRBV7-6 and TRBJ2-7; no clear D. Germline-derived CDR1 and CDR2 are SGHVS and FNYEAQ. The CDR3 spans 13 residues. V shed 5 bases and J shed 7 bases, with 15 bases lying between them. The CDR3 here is CASSGVGQREQYF. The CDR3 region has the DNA TGTGCCAGCAGCGGGGTAGGTCAGAGAGAGCAGTACTTC. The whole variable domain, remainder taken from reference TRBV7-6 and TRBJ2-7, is GAGVSQSPRYKVTKRGQDVALRCDPISGHVSLYWYRQALGQGPEFLTYFNYEAQQDKSGLPNDRFSAERPEGSISTLTIQRTEQRDSAMYRCASSGVGQREQYFGPGTRLTVT.

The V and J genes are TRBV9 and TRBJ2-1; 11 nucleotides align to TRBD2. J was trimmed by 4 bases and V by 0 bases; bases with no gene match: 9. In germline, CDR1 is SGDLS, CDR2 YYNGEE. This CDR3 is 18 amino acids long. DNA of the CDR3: TGTGCCAGCAGCGTAGATGGTTTAGCGGGAGGGCGTTACAATGAGCAGTTCTTC. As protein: CASSVDGLAGGRYNEQFF.

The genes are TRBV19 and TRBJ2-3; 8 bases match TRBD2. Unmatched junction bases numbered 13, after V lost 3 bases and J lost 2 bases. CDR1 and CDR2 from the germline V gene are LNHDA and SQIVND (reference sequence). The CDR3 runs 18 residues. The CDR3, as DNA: TGTGCCAGTAGTATGGGGGTAGCGGGGTATCTGAACACAGATACGCAGTATTTT. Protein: CASSMGVAGYLNTDTQYF.

This CDR3 is CSAGWSGGNEQFF. In DNA, the CDR3 is TGCAGCGCTGGCTGGTCGGGGGGGAATGAGCAGTTCTTC. The rearrangement joins TRBV29-1 to TRBJ2-1, with 8 bases lining up with TRBD2. Germline assignment: CDR1 SQVTM and CDR2 ANQGSEA. The V and J ends lost 7 bases and 7 bases, in that order; junction bases with no gene match: 9. The length of the CDR3 is 13 residues.

The CDR3 DNA follows: TGTGCCACCTACCAGGGACCTAACTATGGCTACACCTTC. This gives the protein CATYQGPNYGYTF. This chain connects TRBV6-5 to TRBJ1-2; weak D call: TRBD1 (5 bases). V shed 10 bases and J shed 0 bases, with 12 bases lying between them. The CDR3 loop spans 13 amino acids. Germline assignment: CDR1 MNHEY and CDR2 SVGAGI.

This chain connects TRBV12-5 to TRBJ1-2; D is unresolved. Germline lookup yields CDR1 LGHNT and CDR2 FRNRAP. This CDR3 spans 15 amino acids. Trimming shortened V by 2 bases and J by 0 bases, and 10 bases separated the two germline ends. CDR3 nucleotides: TGTGCTAGTGGTTTGAAGGAGTCAGCTAACTATGGCTACACCTTC. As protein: CASGLKESANYGYTF. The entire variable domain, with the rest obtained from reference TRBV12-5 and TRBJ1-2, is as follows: DARVTQTPRHKVTEMGQEVTMRCQPILGHNTVFWYRQTMMQGLELLAYFRNRAPLDDSGMPKDRFSAEMPDATLATLKIQPSEPRDSAVYFCASGLKESANYGYTFGSGTRLTVV.